This T cell receptor beta chain was found in a study of T cell clusters in autoimmune cytopenias. The study's findings and limits: The T cell clusters were defined only in silico, without experimental functional validation. Active autoimmune hepatitis patients had roughly 3.3-fold fewer exclusive TRB clusters than healthy donors. TRB repertoire shifts in secondary cytopenia and chronic lymphocytic leukemia mostly reflected lymphoma, not autoimmunity. Primary autoimmune cytopenia patients seemingly lacked the physiological T cell clusters found in healthy donors.

The germline CDR1 and CDR2 sequences are MNHEY and SVGAGI. The CDR3 spans 15 residues. TRB amplification used 250 ng of peripheral blood genomic DNA. Notes on this clonotype: Its antigen is still unknown.

One tube held mixed TRB-A and TRB-B primer pools for touch-down PCR. TCRdb reprocessed the multiplex PCR reads and stores each CDR3 protein as one record, lacking DNA. The listing records a few thousand distinct CDR3 sequences. What was sequenced was peripheral blood. This receptor was taken from a human donor with an autoimmune cytopenia or autoimmune hepatitis (not recorded which). The chain couples TRBV6-5 to TRBJ2-7; absent DNA, TCRdb's TRBD1 call cannot be checked. The CDR3 loop reads CASSSTGLRSYKQYF.